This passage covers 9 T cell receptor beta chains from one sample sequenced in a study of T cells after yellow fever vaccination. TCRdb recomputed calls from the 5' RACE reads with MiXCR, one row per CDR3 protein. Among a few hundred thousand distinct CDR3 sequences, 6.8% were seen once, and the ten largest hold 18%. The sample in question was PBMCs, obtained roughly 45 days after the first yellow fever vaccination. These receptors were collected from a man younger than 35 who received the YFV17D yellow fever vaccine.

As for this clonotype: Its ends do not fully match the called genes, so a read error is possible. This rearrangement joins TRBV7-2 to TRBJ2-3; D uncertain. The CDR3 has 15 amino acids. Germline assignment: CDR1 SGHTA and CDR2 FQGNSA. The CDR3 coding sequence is TGTGCCAGCAGCTTAGGGTTACCCAGCACAGATATGCAGTATTTT. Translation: CASSLGLPSTDMQYF.

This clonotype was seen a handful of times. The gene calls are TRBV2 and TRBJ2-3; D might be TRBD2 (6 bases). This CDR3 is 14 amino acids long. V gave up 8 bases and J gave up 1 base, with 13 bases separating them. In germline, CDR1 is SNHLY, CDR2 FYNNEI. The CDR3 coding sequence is TGTGCCAGCTGGAGGGTTTCCGGCACAGATACGCAGTATTTT. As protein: CASWRVSGTDTQYF.

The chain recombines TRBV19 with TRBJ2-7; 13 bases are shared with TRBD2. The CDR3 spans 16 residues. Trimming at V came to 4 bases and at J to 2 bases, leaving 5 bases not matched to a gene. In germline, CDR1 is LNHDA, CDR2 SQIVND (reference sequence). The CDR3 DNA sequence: TGTGCCAGTAGTAACGGACTAGCGGGGGAGACCTACGAGCAGTACTTC. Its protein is CASSNGLAGETYEQYF.

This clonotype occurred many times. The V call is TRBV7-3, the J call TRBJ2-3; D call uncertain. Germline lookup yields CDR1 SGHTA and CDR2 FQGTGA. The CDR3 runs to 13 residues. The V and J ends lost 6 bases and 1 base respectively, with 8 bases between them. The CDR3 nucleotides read TGTGCCAGCAGGCCCTCGGGCACAGATACGCAGTATTTT. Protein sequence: CASRPSGTDTQYF.

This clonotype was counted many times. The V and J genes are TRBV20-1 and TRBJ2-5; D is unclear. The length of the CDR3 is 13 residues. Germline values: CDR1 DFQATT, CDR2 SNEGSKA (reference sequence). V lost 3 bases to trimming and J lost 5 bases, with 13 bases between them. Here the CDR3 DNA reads TGCAGTGCTAGGGGCCCCGAGGAGGAGACCCAGTACTTC. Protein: CSARGPEEETQYF.

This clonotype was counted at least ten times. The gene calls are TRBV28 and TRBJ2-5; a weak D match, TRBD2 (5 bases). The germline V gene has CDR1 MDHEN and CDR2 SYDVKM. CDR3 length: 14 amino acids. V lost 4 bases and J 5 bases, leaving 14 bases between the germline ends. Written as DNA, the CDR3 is TGTGCCAGCAGTTCCCCCCGTGGGGAGGAGACCCAGTACTTC. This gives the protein CASSSPRGEETQYF.

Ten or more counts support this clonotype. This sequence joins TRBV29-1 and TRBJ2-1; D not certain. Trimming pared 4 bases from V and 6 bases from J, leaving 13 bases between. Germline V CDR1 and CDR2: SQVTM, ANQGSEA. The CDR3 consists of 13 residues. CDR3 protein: CSVVRASGNEQFF. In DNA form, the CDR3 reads TGCAGCGTTGTTCGGGCCTCTGGCAATGAGCAGTTCTTC.

CDR3 loop: CASSSPGLLYEQYV. The CDR3 DNA is TGTGCCAGCAGCTCACCGGGACTCCTCTACGAGCAGTACGTC. The rearrangement joins TRBV7-9 to TRBJ2-7, with D possibly being TRBD2 (6 bases). The germline V and J ends were trimmed by 4 bases and 3 bases, with 13 bases remaining between them. There are 14 residues in the CDR3. The V gene's germline CDR1 is SEHNR and CDR2 FQNEAQ (reference sequence).

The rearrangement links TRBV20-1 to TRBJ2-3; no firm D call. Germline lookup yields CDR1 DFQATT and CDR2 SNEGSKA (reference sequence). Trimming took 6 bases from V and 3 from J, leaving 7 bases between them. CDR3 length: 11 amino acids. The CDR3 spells CSALSTDTQYF. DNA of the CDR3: TGCAGTGCGCTCAGTACAGATACGCAGTATTTT.